This T cell receptor beta chain was retrieved from a study of blood T cell repertoires in COVID-19. Study information: Nucleic acid was either cDNA or gDNA, and it came from T cells, B-cell-depleted T cells, or PBMCs.

As handled by the study authors: From reference gene primer amplification, estimates of nucleated cell counts were derived. Sequencing was performed with immunoSEQ multiplex PCR; in TCRdb, only in-frame clones are kept and a portion is missing. V, J and clone size derive from that table, while D and trimming were established from the DNA sequence. Of a few hundred thousand clones listed, more than 75% were seen once; the top ten hold 0.99%. V was shortened by 4 bases and J by 5 bases, with 14 bases between the two germline ends. From germline, CDR1 is GTSNPN and CDR2 SVGIG (reference sequence). The CDR3 runs 13 residues.

This clonotype originated in a woman in her 40s who had recovered from COVID-19. This chain connects TRBV30 to TRBJ1-1; D might be TRBD1 (5 bases). The sequenced sample consisted of peripheral blood. The CDR3 bases are TGTGCCTGGATGCGGGGCCTGGGGACTGAAGCTTTCTTT. Amino acid sequence: CAWMRGLGTEAFF.